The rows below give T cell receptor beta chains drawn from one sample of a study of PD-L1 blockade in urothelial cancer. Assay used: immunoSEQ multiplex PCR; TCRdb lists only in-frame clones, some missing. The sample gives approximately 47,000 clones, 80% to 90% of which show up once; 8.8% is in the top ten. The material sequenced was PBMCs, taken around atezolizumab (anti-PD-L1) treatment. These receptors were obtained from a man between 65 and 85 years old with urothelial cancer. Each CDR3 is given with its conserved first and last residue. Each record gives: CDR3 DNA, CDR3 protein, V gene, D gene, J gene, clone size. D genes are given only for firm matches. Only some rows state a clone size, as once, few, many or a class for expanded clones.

CDR3nt: TGTGCCAGCAGCCCTAGGTTGACAGTATGGAGCACTGAAGCTTTCTTT
CDR3aa: CASSPRLTVWSTEAFF
v_gene: TRBV7-9
d_gene: NA
j_gene: TRBJ1-1
abundance: few

CDR3nt: TGTGCCAGCAGACCAACTAGCGGGAGCCTCTACGAGCAGTACTTC
CDR3aa: CASRPTSGSLYEQYF
v_gene: TRBV27
d_gene: TRBD2
j_gene: TRBJ2-7
abundance: NA

CDR3nt: TGTGCCAGTATCGGAAGAGGCGACACTGAAGCTTTCTTT
CDR3aa: CASIGRGDTEAFF
v_gene: TRBV19
d_gene: NA
j_gene: TRBJ1-1
abundance: NA

CDR3nt: TGTGCCAGCAGCTTGGCCACGACTAGCGGGAGTACAGGGGAGCTGTTTTTT
CDR3aa: CASSLATTSGSTGELFF
v_gene: TRBV5-6
d_gene: TRBD2
j_gene: TRBJ2-2
abundance: once

CDR3nt: TGCAGCGCCGCCGGGACTAGAGGAATAAATGAGCAGTTCTTC
CDR3aa: CSAAGTRGINEQFF
v_gene: TRBV29-1
d_gene: TRBD2
j_gene: TRBJ2-1
abundance: NA

CDR3nt: TGTGCCAGCAGTGACGACAGTCTATATCAGCCCCAGCATTTT
CDR3aa: CASSDDSLYQPQHF
v_gene: TRBV25-1
d_gene: NA
j_gene: TRBJ1-5
abundance: NA

CDR3nt: TGTGCCATCAGTGAAGAAGACAGGGGGCTCCCTAACTATGGCTACACCTTC
CDR3aa: CAISEEDRGLPNYGYTF
v_gene: TRBV10-3
d_gene: TRBD1
j_gene: TRBJ1-2
abundance: NA

CDR3nt: TGTGCCAGCAGCCAACAGGGTCCAGAGACCCAGTACTTC
CDR3aa: CASSQQGPETQYF
v_gene: TRBV27
d_gene: NA
j_gene: TRBJ2-5
abundance: NA

CDR3nt: TGTGCCAGCTCACCACCGCGGGCCGAGGGCTACAATGAGCAGTTCTTC
CDR3aa: CASSPPRAEGYNEQFF
v_gene: TRBV18
d_gene: NA
j_gene: TRBJ2-1
abundance: once

CDR3nt: TGTGCCTGGACCGTCGGGGGAAACTCTGGGGCCAACGTCCTGACTTTC
CDR3aa: CAWTVGGNSGANVLTF
v_gene: TRBV30
d_gene: NA
j_gene: TRBJ2-6
abundance: NA

CDR3nt: TGCGCCAGCAGCACTACAGGGTCAAGCTACGAGCAGTACTTC
CDR3aa: CASSTTGSSYEQYF
v_gene: TRBV5-1
d_gene: NA
j_gene: TRBJ2-7
abundance: NA

CDR3nt: TGTGCCAGCAGACTTAATCCGGCCGTGGGGGGAGAGACCCAGTACTTC
CDR3aa: CASRLNPAVGGETQYF
v_gene: TRBV27
d_gene: NA
j_gene: TRBJ2-5
abundance: NA

CDR3nt: TGTGCCAGTAGTATACGGACAGGGCCCAATCAGCCCCAGCATTTT
CDR3aa: CASSIRTGPNQPQHF
v_gene: TRBV19
d_gene: TRBD1
j_gene: TRBJ1-5
abundance: NA

CDR3nt: TGCGCCAGCAGCCAAGTGAGCTGGGGACTAGCGGAAAACAATGAGCAGTTCTTC
CDR3aa: CASSQVSWGLAENNEQFF
v_gene: TRBV4-1
d_gene: TRBD2
j_gene: TRBJ2-1
abundance: NA